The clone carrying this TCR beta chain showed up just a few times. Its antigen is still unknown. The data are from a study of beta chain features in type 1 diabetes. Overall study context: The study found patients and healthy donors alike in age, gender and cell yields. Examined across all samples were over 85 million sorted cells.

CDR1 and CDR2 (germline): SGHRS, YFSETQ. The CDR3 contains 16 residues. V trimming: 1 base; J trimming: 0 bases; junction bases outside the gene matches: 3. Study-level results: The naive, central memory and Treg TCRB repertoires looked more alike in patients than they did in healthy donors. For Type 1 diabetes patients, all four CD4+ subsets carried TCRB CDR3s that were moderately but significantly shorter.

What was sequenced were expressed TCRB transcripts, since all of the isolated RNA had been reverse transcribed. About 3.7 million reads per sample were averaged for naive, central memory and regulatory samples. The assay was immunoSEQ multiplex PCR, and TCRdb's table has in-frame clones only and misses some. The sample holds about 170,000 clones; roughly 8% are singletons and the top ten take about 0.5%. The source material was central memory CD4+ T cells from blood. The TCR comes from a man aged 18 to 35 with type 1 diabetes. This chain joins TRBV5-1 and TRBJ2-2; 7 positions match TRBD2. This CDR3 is CASSLNRGANTGELFF. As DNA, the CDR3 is TGCGCCAGCAGCTTGAATCGGGGGGCGAACACCGGGGAGCTGTTTTTT.